This paragraph covers one T cell receptor beta chain sequence. Its target is unknown. These data come from a study of T cells in tuberculosis. Time point indicated: new active TB diagnosis, blood taken before or within 7 days of starting treatment. Confirmation came from sputum smear and/or culture positivity for M. tuberculosis. V was shortened by 4 bases and J by 6 bases, with 16 bases between the two germline ends. Germline V CDR1 and CDR2: SGHRS, YFSETQ. The CDR3 consists of 14 residues. Using immunoSEQ multiplex PCR, the repertoire was profiled, and TCRdb retains in-frame clones only, with some absent. The table lists tens of thousands of clones, 70% to 90% of them singletons, with roughly 5.7% in the top ten. Study-level points and caveats: Active tuberculosis TCR-alpha repertoires lay closer to GMM-specific TCRs than IGRA-negative controls, suggesting clonal expansion. A GMM-specific repertoire classifier reached 80% to 90% accuracy, AUROC over 0.85.

Source: PBMCs, taken at tuberculosis diagnosis. This chain uses TRBV5-1 with TRBJ1-1; tentative D call: TRBD1 (5 bases). This clonotype was sampled from an adult with tuberculosis. The CDR3 DNA follows: TGCGCCAGCAGCGAGGCTCAGGGAATTTCTGAAGCTTTCTTT. Translated, it gives CASSEAQGISEAFF.